Listed below are T cell receptor beta chains from one sample, sequenced in a study of cytomegalovirus exposure and HLA in healthy donors. The repertoire was sequenced with immunoSEQ multiplex PCR; TCRdb's copy has only in-frame clones and lacks some. In the table there are over 95,000 clones, 65% to 85% of which are singletons. The material sequenced was PBMCs. The receptors stem from a woman aged 25 to 39 in good health and CMV-seropositive. Each CDR3 is given with its conserved first and last residue. Fields, in order: V gene, D gene, clone size, J gene, CDR3 protein, CDR3 DNA. The D gene is left open where the match is weak. Not every row has a clone size; where given, it reads once, few, many or a size class.

v_call: TRBV15
d_call: TRBD1
clone_size: .
j_call: TRBJ2-7
cdr3_aa: CATSEGTGVSYEQYF
cdr3_nt: TGTGCCACCAGCGAGGGGACAGGCGTCTCCTACGAGCAGTACTTC

v_call: TRBV14
d_call: .
clone_size: .
j_call: TRBJ1-3
cdr3_aa: CASSQVAASLSGNTIYF
cdr3_nt: TGTGCCAGCAGCCAAGTGGCGGCATCTCTCTCTGGAAACACCATATATTTT

v_call: TRBV15
d_call: .
clone_size: .
j_call: TRBJ1-5
cdr3_aa: CATSGDNWANQPQHF
cdr3_nt: TGTGCCACCAGCGGAGACAACTGGGCGAATCAGCCCCAGCATTTT

v_call: TRBV9
d_call: TRBD2
clone_size: .
j_call: TRBJ2-1
cdr3_aa: CASSVGVLAGSYNEQFF
cdr3_nt: TGTGCCAGCAGCGTAGGGGTCCTAGCGGGATCCTACAATGAGCAGTTCTTC

v_call: TRBV30
d_call: TRBD1
clone_size: once
j_call: TRBJ1-1
cdr3_aa: CAWTEDRDTEAFF
cdr3_nt: TGTGCCTGGACCGAAGACAGGGACACTGAAGCTTTCTTT

v_call: TRBV7-9
d_call: .
clone_size: .
j_call: TRBJ2-2
cdr3_aa: CASSPRQDLNTGELFF
cdr3_nt: TGTGCCAGCAGCCCCAGACAGGATCTCAACACCGGGGAGCTGTTTTTT

v_call: TRBV2
d_call: TRBD2
clone_size: .
j_call: TRBJ2-3
cdr3_aa: CASSETVWVHAGGPTDTQYF
cdr3_nt: TGTGCCAGCAGTGAAACAGTCTGGGTACACGCGGGAGGCCCCACAGATACGCAGTATTTT

v_call: TRBV14
d_call: .
clone_size: once
j_call: TRBJ2-7
cdr3_aa: CASSQGGFGYEQYF
cdr3_nt: TGTGCCAGCAGCCAAGGCGGATTTGGCTACGAGCAGTACTTC

v_call: TRBV27
d_call: TRBD2
clone_size: .
j_call: TRBJ2-7
cdr3_aa: CASSAAGLAGGEQYF
cdr3_nt: TGTGCCAGCAGTGCAGCGGGACTAGCGGGAGGCGAGCAGTACTTC

v_call: TRBV5-4
d_call: .
clone_size: .
j_call: TRBJ1-5
cdr3_aa: CARPSPGGSAQPQHF
cdr3_nt: TGTGCCAGGCCCTCCCCTGGGGGGAGCGCTCAGCCCCAGCATTTT

v_call: TRBV5-1
d_call: .
clone_size: .
j_call: TRBJ1-4
cdr3_aa: CASSLTAAGGEKLFF
cdr3_nt: TGCGCCAGCAGCTTGACGGCCGCCGGGGGTGAAAAACTGTTTTTT

v_call: TRBV2
d_call: .
clone_size: .
j_call: TRBJ2-1
cdr3_aa: CASSELDSSYNEQFF
cdr3_nt: TGTGCCAGCAGTGAATTGGACTCCTCCTACAATGAGCAGTTCTTC

v_call: TRBV5-1
d_call: .
clone_size: .
j_call: TRBJ1-1
cdr3_aa: CASSPEPNTEAFF
cdr3_nt: TGCGCCAGCAGCCCGGAGCCGAACACTGAAGCTTTCTTT

v_call: TRBV10-3
d_call: TRBD1
clone_size: .
j_call: TRBJ1-2
cdr3_aa: CAIGDRGNLTYGYTF
cdr3_nt: TGTGCCATCGGGGACAGGGGAAATCTCACCTATGGCTACACCTTC

v_call: TRBV2
d_call: .
clone_size: .
j_call: TRBJ2-1
cdr3_aa: CASRADLSSYNEQFF
cdr3_nt: TGTGCCAGCAGGGCGGACTTGAGCTCCTACAATGAGCAGTTCTTC

v_call: TRBV19
d_call: TRBD1
clone_size: .
j_call: TRBJ2-3
cdr3_aa: CASSIQGVTGGTDTQYF
cdr3_nt: TGTGCCAGTAGTATTCAGGGAGTAACAGGGGGCACAGATACGCAGTATTTT

v_call: TRBV9
d_call: .
clone_size: .
j_call: TRBJ1-6
cdr3_aa: CASSDAYGLLNSPLHF
cdr3_nt: TGTGCCAGCAGCGACGCATACGGACTTCTAAATTCACCCCTCCACTTT

v_call: TRBV6-1
d_call: .
clone_size: .
j_call: TRBJ1-5
cdr3_aa: CASSERTEGNQPQHF
cdr3_nt: TGTGCCAGCAGTGAACGGACAGAAGGGAATCAGCCCCAGCATTTT

v_call: TRBV4-1
d_call: .
clone_size: once
j_call: TRBJ2-7
cdr3_aa: CASSQVQGLSYEQYF
cdr3_nt: TGCGCCAGCAGCCAAGTCCAGGGACTCTCCTACGAGCAGTACTTC

v_call: TRBV7-8
d_call: .
clone_size: .
j_call: TRBJ1-2
cdr3_aa: CASSVRSLGAQGYTF
cdr3_nt: TGTGCCAGCAGCGTTAGGAGTCTGGGGGCGCAAGGCTACACCTTC

v_call: TRBV30
d_call: TRBD2
clone_size: .
j_call: TRBJ2-3
cdr3_aa: CAWSTSGGRDTQYF
cdr3_nt: TGTGCCTGGAGTACGAGCGGGGGGAGAGATACGCAGTATTTT

v_call: TRBV5-1
d_call: .
clone_size: .
j_call: TRBJ1-1
cdr3_aa: CASRPGGNDEAFF
cdr3_nt: TGCGCCAGCAGGCCTGGGGGGAACGATGAAGCTTTCTTT

v_call: TRBV30
d_call: TRBD2
clone_size: .
j_call: TRBJ2-2
cdr3_aa: CAWSVVGTSNTGELFF
cdr3_nt: TGTGCCTGGAGTGTAGTGGGGACTAGTAACACCGGGGAGCTGTTTTTT

v_call: TRBV9
d_call: .
clone_size: .
j_call: TRBJ1-1
cdr3_aa: CASSVGEHAEAFF
cdr3_nt: TGTGCCAGCAGCGTAGGGGAGCACGCTGAAGCTTTCTTT

v_call: TRBV25-1
d_call: .
clone_size: medium-sized
j_call: TRBJ2-7
cdr3_aa: CASSEEGYEQYF
cdr3_nt: TGTGCCAGCAGTGAGGAGGGGTACGAGCAGTACTTC

v_call: TRBV6-5
d_call: .
clone_size: .
j_call: TRBJ1-1
cdr3_aa: CASSPPLDSSTEAFF
cdr3_nt: TGTGCCAGCAGTCCGCCCCTGGACAGCAGCACTGAAGCTTTCTTT

v_call: TRBV6-5
d_call: TRBD2
clone_size: .
j_call: TRBJ2-1
cdr3_aa: CASSIWTSGSYEQFF
cdr3_nt: TGTGCCAGCAGTATATGGACTAGCGGGAGTTATGAGCAGTTCTTC

v_call: TRBV11-3
d_call: .
clone_size: .
j_call: TRBJ2-2
cdr3_aa: CASSFTFSGTNTGELFF
cdr3_nt: TGTGCCAGCAGCTTTACTTTTAGCGGTACGAACACCGGGGAGCTGTTTTTT

v_call: TRBV5-1
d_call: TRBD2
clone_size: .
j_call: TRBJ2-7
cdr3_aa: CASSVNSGGASEQYF
cdr3_nt: TGCGCCAGCAGCGTAAACAGCGGGGGGGCCTCCGAGCAGTACTTC

v_call: TRBV18
d_call: TRBD1
clone_size: .
j_call: TRBJ1-5
cdr3_aa: CASSQDRQQPQHF
cdr3_nt: TGTGCCAGCTCACAGGACAGGCAACAGCCCCAGCATTTT

v_call: TRBV4-1
d_call: .
clone_size: .
j_call: TRBJ2-4
cdr3_aa: CASSQVRTGEAKNIQYF
cdr3_nt: TGCGCCAGCAGCCAAGTGCGGACGGGAGAAGCCAAAAACATTCAGTACTTC

v_call: TRBV4-2
d_call: TRBD1
clone_size: .
j_call: TRBJ1-3
cdr3_aa: CASSQDRTPPGGSGNTIYF
cdr3_nt: TGTGCCAGCAGCCAAGATAGGACCCCGCCAGGGGGCTCTGGAAACACCATATATTTT

v_call: TRBV6-1
d_call: .
clone_size: .
j_call: TRBJ2-1
cdr3_aa: CASSVYFNEQFF
cdr3_nt: TGTGCCAGCAGTGTTTATTTCAATGAGCAGTTCTTC

v_call: TRBV7-3
d_call: .
clone_size: once
j_call: TRBJ2-3
cdr3_aa: CASTNGGRNADTQYF
cdr3_nt: TGTGCCAGCACCAACGGGGGGCGAAACGCAGATACGCAGTATTTT

v_call: TRBV28
d_call: TRBD2
clone_size: .
j_call: TRBJ2-7
cdr3_aa: CASRLAGSYEQYF
cdr3_nt: TGTGCCAGCAGACTAGCGGGGAGCTACGAGCAGTACTTC

v_call: TRBV6-5
d_call: .
clone_size: .
j_call: TRBJ1-5
cdr3_aa: CASSEEVSNQPQHF
cdr3_nt: TGTGCCAGCAGTGAAGAGGTCAGCAATCAGCCCCAGCATTTT

v_call: TRBV30
d_call: .
clone_size: .
j_call: TRBJ1-6
cdr3_aa: CAWKLAGMNSPLHF
cdr3_nt: TGTGCCTGGAAGTTGGCAGGGATGAATTCACCCCTCCACTTT

v_call: TRBV11-3
d_call: TRBD1
clone_size: .
j_call: TRBJ2-7
cdr3_aa: CASSPRTGGYEQYF
cdr3_nt: TGTGCCAGCAGCCCCCGGACAGGGGGATACGAGCAGTACTTC

v_call: TRBV19
d_call: .
clone_size: .
j_call: TRBJ2-7
cdr3_aa: CASSRGQLGYEQYF
cdr3_nt: TGTGCCAGTAGCAGAGGACAGCTCGGCTACGAGCAGTACTTC

v_call: TRBV5-1
d_call: TRBD1
clone_size: .
j_call: TRBJ1-4
cdr3_aa: CASSLVTGAGLRGGGLFF
cdr3_nt: TGCGCCAGCAGCTTGGTGACAGGGGCCGGGTTAAGAGGGGGTGGCCTGTTTTTT